These 11 T cell receptor beta chains originate from one sample sequenced in a study of post-analysis software for immune sequencing data. Antigens of these TCRs are unknown. Whole-study results and caveats: Five or six TRBV segments appeared more often in patients than in controls, and TRBV5-6, TRBV5-1 and TRBV20-1 were among these.

Researchers reported that TCR beta cDNA libraries carried unique molecular identifiers. TCRdb re-called the PCR reads with MiXCR, one entry per CDR3 protein. Among roughly 570,000 distinct CDR3 sequences listed, under 40% were seen once. The sample taken for sequencing was blood. The receptors here all came from a girl aged 2-17 years with multiple sclerosis.

CDR3: CASNFNSMPTEAFF. CDR3 bases: TGTGCCAGCAATTTTAACTCGATGCCCACTGAAGCTTTCTTT. The chain joins TRBV2 to TRBJ1-1; D gene uncertain. The CDR3 extends over 14 amino acids. V was cut by 7 bases and J by 4 bases, with 16 bases left in between. CDR1 is SNHLY, CDR2 FYNNEI, per germline.

The chain uses TRBV6-2 or TRBV6-3 and TRBJ2-3, with a possible D match to TRBD2 (6 bases). From germline, CDR1 is MNHEY and CDR2 SVGEGT. V lost 0 bases and J lost 4, with 17 bases in between. The CDR3 extends over 17 amino acids. The CDR3 is CASSYSRLAIGADTQYF. CDR3 coding DNA: TGTGCCAGCAGTTACTCGAGGCTAGCGATAGGGGCAGATACGCAGTATTTT.

This clonotype was seen only a few times. CDR3 amino acids: CASSPTFGVGGEQFF. The CDR3 DNA reads TGTGCCAGCAGCCCGACCTTCGGTGTCGGGGGTGAGCAGTTCTTC. The J gene is TRBJ2-1, the V gene TRBV7-6; D possibly corresponds to TRBD2 (6 bases). The CDR3 runs to 15 residues. Deletions cut 5 bases from V and 9 bases from J, with 20 bases between. The germline gives CDR1 SGHVS, CDR2 FNYEAQ.

This clonotype has ten or more counts. This chain links TRBV7-2 with TRBJ2-1; TRBD1 is a possible D gene (5 bases). V was clipped by 5 bases and J by 6 bases, with 8 bases between them. Germline assignment: CDR1 SGHTA and CDR2 FQGNSA. The CDR3 loop spans 12 amino acids. CDR3 loop: CASSEQVNEQFF. In DNA, the CDR3 is TGTGCCAGCAGCGAACAGGTCAATGAGCAGTTCTTC. The full variable domain, in which reference TRBV7-2 and TRBJ2-1 provide the parts outside the CDR3, is GAGVSQSPSNKVTEKGKDVELRCDPISGHTALYWYRQSLGQGLEFLIYFQGNSAPDKSGLPSDRFSAERTGGSVSTLTIQRTQQEDSAVYLCASSEQVNEQFFGPGTRLTVL.

This clonotype occurred a few times. V gene TRBV5-1 combines with J gene TRBJ1-6; D is uncertain. Trimming removed 4 bases at V and 8 bases at J, with 10 bases between. The CDR3 sequence is 13 residues long. Germline CDR1 SGHRS, CDR2 YFSETQ. In DNA, the CDR3 is TGCGCCAGCAGCCCGGTCAGTGATTCACCCCTCCACTTT. As protein: CASSPVSDSPLHF.

This clonotype has more than one count but fewer than ten. The J gene is TRBJ2-5, the V gene TRBV2, with 7 nucleotides matching TRBD1. The J call could be wrong; TRBJ2-7 is a better fit for the DNA end. Germline CDR1 reads SNHLY; CDR2 reads FYNNEI. The CDR3 has 13 residues. The CDR3 nucleotides are TGTGCCAGCAGCCTATCAGGGGGAAGCGAGCAGTACTTC. Its protein product is CASSLSGGSEQYF.

J is TRBJ1-5 and V is TRBV10-3; TRBD1 agrees at 8 bases. The CDR3 length is 13 residues. V dropped 10 bases and J dropped 3; count of bases not matched to a gene: 5. Germline assignment: CDR1 ENHRY and CDR2 SYGVKD. The CDR3, as DNA: TGTGCCACCTTACAGGGGGTCAATCAGCCCCAGCATTTT. This codes for CATLQGVNQPQHF.

V and J are TRBV5-1 and TRBJ2-3, with 10 positions matching TRBD2. The CDR3 is 18 amino acids. Looked up from germline, CDR1 is SGHRS and CDR2 is YFSETQ. The ends lost 4 bases at V and 3 bases at J; junction bases unmatched: 14. CDR3 sequence reads: CASSAKIHRLAGTDTQYF. In DNA form, the CDR3 reads TGCGCCAGCAGCGCTAAAATCCATCGACTAGCGGGTACAGATACGCAGTATTTT.

This clonotype has a handful of counts. The chain links TRBV5-1 to TRBJ2-3, with TRBD1 matching over 7 bases. Germline CDR1 is SGHRS and CDR2 is YFSETQ. The CDR3 totals 17 residues. The V and J ends lost 5 bases and 4 bases, in that order; junction bases with no gene match: 16. For the CDR3, the DNA is TGCGCCAGCAGGGCCCCCCCCGGACAGGTGTTTTCAGATACGCAGTATTTT. The encoded protein is CASRAPPGQVFSDTQYF.

The table lists this clonotype with a few counts. The CDR3, as DNA: TGTGCCAGCAGTTACTCAAATCCGGGACCTCAGTCTTCACCCCTCCACTTT. Encoded protein: CASSYSNPGPQSSPLHF. The V gene is TRBV6-5, the J gene TRBJ1-6; D is perhaps TRBD1 (5 bases). V was cut by 0 bases and J by 9 bases, with 18 bases left in between. Germline assignment: CDR1 MNHEY and CDR2 SVGAGI. The CDR3 loop spans 17 amino acids.

This clonotype showed up just a few times. CDR3 DNA: TGTGCCAGCAGCCCTCTCAATAACTATGGCTACACCTTC. Its translation: CASSPLNNYGYTF. J is TRBJ1-2 and V is TRBV28; the D is unclear. The germline CDR1 and CDR2 sequences are MDHEN and SYDVKM. This CDR3 is built from 13 residues. V was cut by 6 bases and J by 1 base, with 9 bases left in between.